This passage covers 15 T cell receptor beta chains from one sample sequenced in a study of beta chain features in type 1 diabetes (dated 2018 in TCRdb). The library was built by means of the immunoSEQ multiplex PCR assay. The entire amount of isolated RNA was reverse transcribed using the High Capacity cDNA Reverse Transcription Kit, so the sequenced TCRB transcripts were expressed ones. TCRdb limited this immuneACCESS table to in-frame rearrangements with V and J called. A share of clones is missing; checked studies link under half to unresolved V genes, and the rest is unexplained. The sample table contains about 260,000 clones; only one count was recorded for around 65% of them. The top ten hold around 0.057% of the sample. The specimen sequenced was naive CD4+ T cells from blood. The cell subset or site label for this specimen denotes: true naive CD4+ T cells. All receptors come from a man under 40 in good health.

The chain combines TRBV25-1 with TRBJ1-6; D is undetermined. The length of the CDR3 is 13 residues. The V and J ends lost 2 bases and 4 bases respectively, with 3 bases between them. Germline loops: CDR1 MGHDK, CDR2 SYGVNS. CDR3 protein: CASSEPYNSPLHF. The CDR3 DNA reads as TGTGCCAGCAGTGAACCATATAATTCACCCCTCCACTTT.

This clone was seen more than once but under ten times. V usage is TRBV30 and J usage is TRBJ1-3; D ambiguous. Germline CDR1 and CDR2: GTSNPN and SVGIG (reference sequence). CDR3 length: 13 amino acids. V dropped 0 bases and J dropped 8 bases, with 11 bases sitting between them. The CDR3 region is CAWSVEVRHTIYF. The CDR3 coding sequence is TGTGCCTGGAGTGTCGAGGTCAGGCACACCATATATTTT.

The rearrangement uses TRBV7-8 and TRBJ2-5; 7 nucleotides line up with TRBD1. This CDR3 region has 16 residues. From germline, CDR1 is SGHVS and CDR2 FQNEAQ. V lost 4 bases and J lost 9; bases outside the gene matches: 17. In nucleotides, the CDR3 is TGTGCCAGCAGCTCTCGACAGGGAGAGGGGTGGCTCGCCCAGTACTTC. Its translation is CASSSRQGEGWLAQYF.

The chain has TRBV5-1 and TRBJ2-3, with TRBD1 matching 9 bases. The V segment lost 4 bases and the J segment 6 bases; nucleotides outside the gene matches: 6. Germline lookup yields CDR1 SGHRS and CDR2 YFSETQ. The CDR3 runs to 14 residues. CDR3 residues: CASSTGQGMDTQYF. CDR3 coding DNA: TGCGCCAGCAGCACAGGACAGGGGATGGATACGCAGTATTTT.

The chain is built from TRBV30 and TRBJ2-5; no clear D. This CDR3 is 12 amino acids long. Looked up from germline, CDR1 is GTSNPN and CDR2 is SVGIG (reference sequence). Trimming took 3 bases from V and 7 from J, leaving 12 bases between them. In DNA, the CDR3 is TGTGCCTGGAGGGTCGTTCCAGGGACCCAGTACTTC. As protein: CAWRVVPGTQYF. The whole variable domain, remainder taken from reference TRBV30 and TRBJ2-5, is SQTIHQWPATLVQPVGSPLSLECTVEGTSNPNLYWYRQAAGRGLQLLFYSVGIGQISSEVPQNLSASRPQDRQFILSSKKLLLSDSGFYLCAWRVVPGTQYFGPGTRLLVL.

This clone has a handful of counts. The chain is built from TRBV25-1 and TRBJ2-7, with TRBD1 matching 8 bases. The length of the CDR3 is 14 residues. V shed 5 bases and J 1 base; nucleotides not matched to a gene: 4. CDR1 and CDR2 (germline): MGHDK, SYGVNS. The CDR3 here is CASSQQGGSYEQYF. The CDR3 DNA reads as TGTGCCAGCAGTCAACAGGGGGGTTCCTACGAGCAGTACTTC.

The chain links TRBV29-1 to TRBJ1-5, with D perhaps TRBD1 (5 bases). This CDR3 has 13 residues. Germline V CDR1 and CDR2: SQVTM, ANQGSEA. Trimming left V 3 bases short and J 0 bases short, with 6 bases between. The CDR3 DNA reads as TGCAGCGTTGAGACAGCTAGCAATCAGCCCCAGCATTTT. Translation gives CSVETASNQPQHF.

The V gene is TRBV2, the J gene TRBJ2-1, with 7 bases lining up with TRBD2. The germline CDR1 and CDR2 sequences are SNHLY and FYNNEI. Losses at the gene ends were 5 bases for V and 7 bases for J; bases not matched to a gene: 8. The CDR3 contains 14 residues. In DNA form, the CDR3 reads TGTGCCAGCAGTATCCTAGCGGACCTAAATGAGCAGTTCTTC. Its translation: CASSILADLNEQFF.

The rearrangement links TRBV6-5 to TRBJ2-5, with a weak D call TRBD2 (5 bases). V was trimmed by 2 bases and J by 5 bases, leaving 6 bases between them. CDR1 MNHEY and CDR2 SVGAGI come from the germline V gene. The CDR3 is 12 amino acids. CDR3 loop: CASSYGGETQYF. The CDR3 region has the DNA TGTGCCAGCAGTTACGGCGGGGAGACCCAGTACTTC.

This clone has only a few counts. A junction boundary mismatches the germline segment, possibly from a read error. V is TRBV6-6 and J is TRBJ1-6, with D perhaps matching TRBD1 (5 bases). The V gene's germline CDR1 is MNHNY and CDR2 SVGAGI (reference sequence). The CDR3 length is 16 residues. The CDR3 is CASSYGEGQPNSPLHF. The DNA of the CDR3 is TGTGCCAGTAGTTACGGGGAGGGGCAGCCTAATTCACCCCTCCACTTT.

The chain is built from TRBV20-1 and TRBJ1-1; the match to TRBD1 covers 7 bases. This CDR3 region has 11 residues. V dropped 3 bases and J dropped 8; count of bases not matched to a gene: 3. Germline V CDR1 and CDR2: DFQATT, SNEGSKA (reference sequence). CDR3 sequence reads: CSASQGVEAFF. CDR3 DNA sequence: TGCAGTGCTAGCCAGGGGGTAGAAGCTTTCTTT.

CDR3 in DNA: TGTGCCAGCAGCTTGACAGGGGCGGGGGCAGATACGCAGTATTTT. The encoded protein is CASSLTGAGADTQYF. The genes are TRBV7-2 and TRBJ2-3; D might be TRBD1 (8 bases). Germline CDR1 SGHTA, CDR2 FQGNSA. The V end was cut by 3 bases, the J end by 4 bases, with 14 bases between. The CDR3 has 15 residues.

This clone was observed a single time. This chain uses TRBV30 with TRBJ1-3; TRBD1 aligns across 7 bases. The length of the CDR3 is 14 residues. In germline, CDR1 is GTSNPN, CDR2 SVGIG (reference sequence). V dropped 2 bases and J dropped 2; count of bases not matched to a gene: 3. The CDR3 protein is CAWSQGDPGNTIYF. The CDR3 DNA reads as TGTGCCTGGAGTCAGGGGGATCCTGGAAACACCATATATTTT. The full variable domain, with the rest looked up from reference TRBV30 and TRBJ1-3, is SQTIHQWPATLVQPVGSPLSLECTVEGTSNPNLYWYRQAAGRGLQLLFYSVGIGQISSEVPQNLSASRPQDRQFILSSKKLLLSDSGFYLCAWSQGDPGNTIYFGEGSWLTVV.

The rearrangement joins TRBV7-9 to TRBJ2-7; D is perhaps TRBD1 or TRBD2 (5 bases each). The CDR3 is made up of 14 amino acids. Trimming left V 1 base short and J 6 bases short, with 13 bases between. The germline V gene encodes CDR1 SEHNR and CDR2 FQNEAQ (reference sequence). The CDR3 sequence is CASSLGDPSSEQYF. DNA for the CDR3: TGTGCCAGCAGCTTAGGGGACCCCAGCTCCGAGCAGTACTTC.

CDR3 amino acids: CSVGPLRHNTEAFF. The CDR3 DNA reads TGCAGCGTTGGCCCCCTCAGGCATAACACTGAAGCTTTCTTT. V gene TRBV29-1 combines with J gene TRBJ1-1, with D unclear. V lost 4 bases and J 2 bases, leaving 14 bases between the germline ends. The germline V gene has CDR1 SQVTM and CDR2 ANQGSEA. The CDR3 is 14 residues long.